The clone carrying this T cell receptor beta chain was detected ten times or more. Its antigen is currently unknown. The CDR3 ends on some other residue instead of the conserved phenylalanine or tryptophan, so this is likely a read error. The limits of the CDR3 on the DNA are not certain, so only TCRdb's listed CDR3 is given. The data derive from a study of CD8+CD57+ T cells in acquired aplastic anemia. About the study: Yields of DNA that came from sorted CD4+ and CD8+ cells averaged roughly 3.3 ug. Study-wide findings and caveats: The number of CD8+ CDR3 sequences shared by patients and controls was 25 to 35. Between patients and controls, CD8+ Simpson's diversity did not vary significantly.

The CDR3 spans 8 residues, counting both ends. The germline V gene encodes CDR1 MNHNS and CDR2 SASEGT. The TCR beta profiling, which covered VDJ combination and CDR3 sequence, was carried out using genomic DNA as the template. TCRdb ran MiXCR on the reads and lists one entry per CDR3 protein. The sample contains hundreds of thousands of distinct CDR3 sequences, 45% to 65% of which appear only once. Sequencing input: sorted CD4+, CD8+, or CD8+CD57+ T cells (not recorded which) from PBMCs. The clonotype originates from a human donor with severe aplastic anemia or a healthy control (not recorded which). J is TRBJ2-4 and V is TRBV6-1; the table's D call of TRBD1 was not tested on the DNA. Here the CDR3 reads CASSEDQG.